This entry is about one T cell receptor (beta chain). Its antigen has not been determined. No much larger clone is present one base from it, and per-base qualities are unavailable. This record comes from a study of T cells after yellow fever vaccination (dated by TCRdb to 2018 to 2020). Regarding the study in general: The SMART-Seq v4 Ultra Low Input RNA kit was used to prepare libraries from fractions with low cell numbers. To follow T-cell clones before and after both primary and booster YFV17D yellow fever vaccination, bulk TCR alpha and beta repertoires underwent longitudinal sequencing. Two healthy male donors made up the cohort, one aged 18 to 30 years and the other aged 30 to 40 years. Bulk PBMC replicates and cell subsets were isolated from blood drawn at multiple timepoints before and after both primary and secondary immunization.

The treatment or condition label, as the study defines it: live attenuated yellow fever vaccine strain. At each blood-draw timepoint, two biological replicates of bulk PBMCs were obtained. A standard Ficoll-Paque protocol was used to isolate PBMCs from peripheral blood. TriZol was used to extract RNA from bulk PBMCs, CD4 and CD8 fractions, and dextramer-positive and dextramer-negative fractions. What the study reported, not specific to this receptor: Most clones expanded after primary vaccination were re-detected after the booster (just under 97% of CD4 and approximately 85% of CD8), suggesting broad memory maintenance. A small fraction of clonotypes showed up in both the CD4 and CD8 compartments, probably as a result of convergent recombination. The secondary T-cell response was weaker than the primary response but faster, peaking on day 5 instead of day 15. FACS-sorted repertoires could contain abundant contaminating clonotypes from the bulk population, so computational filtering was required. Only two donors were included in the study, so the extent to which the findings can be generalized is limited.

TCR cDNA was made using 5'RACE template switching, a step that added a universal primer site and unique molecular identifiers. Priming of cDNA synthesis was performed from both the TCR alpha and TCR beta constant segments. Libraries were amplified in two PCR steps, with sample barcodes and sequencing adapters added in the second step. Libraries were sequenced on Illumina HiSeq 2500 (2x100 bp) or NovaSeq (2x150 bp). In the paper's pipeline: Demultiplexing of reads and collapsing into UMI consensus sequences were performed with MIGEC, and V(D)J alignment was carried out with MiXCR. Using edgeR on replicate PBMC samples, clonotypes were called vaccine-responding if FDR was below 0.01 and the log2 fold change was above 5 up to day 15. Each bulk clonotype received a CD4 or CD8 identity based on whether the sequenced CD4 or CD8 repertoire contained that clonotype at higher abundance. TCRdb ran its own pipeline on the public reads, namely fastp trimming at Q25 and MiXCR clone calling, and kept in-frame beta chains. Each CDR3 protein gets just one entry, which takes the most common genes and DNA from the rows behind it. What appears here as the V and J calls and clone size reflects TCRdb's work, not the paper's. Across this sample there are 500,000 to 700,000 distinct CDR3 sequences, with 15% to 20% seen only once. The top ten hold approximately 14% of the sample.

CDR1 SGHDT and CDR2 YYEEEE are derived from the germline V gene. V trim: 4 bases; J trim: 0 bases; unmatched bases: 10. The CDR3, cysteine through phenylalanine, is 18 amino acids long. CDR3 DNA is the only sequence kept; it has 54 bases, read in frame from the first base. The chain couples TRBV5-6 to TRBJ2-3; TRBD2 matches 11 bases in the middle. The receptor was derived from a young man who received the YFV17D yellow fever vaccine. This material consisted of PBMCs, taken 15 days after the yellow fever booster vaccination. CDR3 loop: CASSLRTSGHASTDTQYF. The bases are TGTGCCAGCAGCCTCCGGACTAGCGGGCACGCTAGCACAGATACGCAGTATTTT.